The clone carrying this TCR beta chain was seen repeatedly, ten times or more. Its antigen is currently unknown. Germline V lookup: CDR1 SGHRS, CDR2 YFSETQ. The CDR3 contains 15 residues. Trimming shortened V by 1 base and J by 5 bases, and 15 bases separated the two germline ends. This sample is part of a study of breast tumors, draining lymph nodes, adjacent tissues. TCRdb used MiXCR to reprocess the multiplex PCR reads, holding one entry per CDR3 protein. The sample shows about 140,000 distinct CDR3 sequences, over 25% of them seen only once. Study observations and caveats: Tumor repertoires ranked between lymph nodes and nontumor tissue in diversity, with V and J gene preferences.

The lymph nodes were axillary draining lymph nodes from breast cancer patients. The chain carries TRBV5-1 and TRBJ2-5; D may be TRBD1 (5 bases). Sequenced material: axillary lymph node tissue. The sequence derives from a female donor with breast cancer. Some clones in this sample may be carry-over from other donors' samples. Written as DNA, the CDR3 is TGCGCCAGCAGCTTGTCGGCAGGGTCCGTGGAGACCCAGTACTTC. This codes for CASSLSAGSVETQYF.